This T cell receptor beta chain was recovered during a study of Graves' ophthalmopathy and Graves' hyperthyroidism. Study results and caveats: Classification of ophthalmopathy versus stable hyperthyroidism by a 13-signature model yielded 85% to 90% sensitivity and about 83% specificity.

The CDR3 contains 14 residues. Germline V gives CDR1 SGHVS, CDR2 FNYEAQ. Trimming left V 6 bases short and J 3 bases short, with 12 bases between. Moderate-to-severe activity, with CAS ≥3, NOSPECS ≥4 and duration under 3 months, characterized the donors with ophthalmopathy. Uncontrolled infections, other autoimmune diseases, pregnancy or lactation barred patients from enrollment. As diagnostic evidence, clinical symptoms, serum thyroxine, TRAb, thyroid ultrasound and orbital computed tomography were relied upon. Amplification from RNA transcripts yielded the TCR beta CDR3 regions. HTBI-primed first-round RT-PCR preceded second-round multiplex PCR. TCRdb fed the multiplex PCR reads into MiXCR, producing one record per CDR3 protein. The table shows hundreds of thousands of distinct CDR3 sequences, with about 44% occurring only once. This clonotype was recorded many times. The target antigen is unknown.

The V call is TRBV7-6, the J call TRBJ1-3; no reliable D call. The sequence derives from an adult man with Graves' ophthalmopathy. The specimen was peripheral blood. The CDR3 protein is CASSTGPIGNTIYF. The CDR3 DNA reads TGTGCCAGCAGTACGGGCCCAATTGGAAACACCATATATTTT.